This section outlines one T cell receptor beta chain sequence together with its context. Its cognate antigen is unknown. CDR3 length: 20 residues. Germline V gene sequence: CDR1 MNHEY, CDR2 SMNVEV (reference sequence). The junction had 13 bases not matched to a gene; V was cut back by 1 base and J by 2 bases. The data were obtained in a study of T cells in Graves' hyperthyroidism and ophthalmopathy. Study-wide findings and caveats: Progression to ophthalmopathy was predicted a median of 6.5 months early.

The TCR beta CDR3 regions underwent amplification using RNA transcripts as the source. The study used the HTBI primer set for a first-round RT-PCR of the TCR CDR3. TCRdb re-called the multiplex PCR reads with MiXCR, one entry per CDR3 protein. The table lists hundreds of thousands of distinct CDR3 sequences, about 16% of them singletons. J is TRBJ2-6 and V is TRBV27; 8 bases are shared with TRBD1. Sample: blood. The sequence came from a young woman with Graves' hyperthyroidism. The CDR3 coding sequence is TGTGCCAGCAGTTTATGGTTCGCAGGCAGGGGGCTAACTGGGGCCAACGTCCTGACTTTC. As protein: CASSLWFAGRGLTGANVLTF.